Below are 27 T cell receptor beta chains sequenced from a single sample in a study of T cell responses to AZD1222 COVID-19 vaccine. Assay: immunoSEQ multiplex PCR; the TCRdb copy retains only in-frame clones and omits some. Of about 110,000 clones listed, about 94% were seen once; the top ten hold 2.9%. This sample comprised peripheral blood, obtained 28 days after the second AZD1222 dose. The source of these receptors is an adult who received the AZD1222 COVID-19 vaccine.

The chain employs TRBV19 and TRBJ2-7; 9 nucleotides line up with TRBD1. The trim removed 5 bases at V and 1 base at J, leaving 6 bases unmatched. CDR1 and CDR2 (germline): LNHDA, SQIVND (reference sequence). The CDR3 is made up of 15 amino acids. This CDR3 is CASSLGTGLSYEQYF. The CDR3 nucleotides read TGTGCCAGTAGTCTCGGGACAGGGTTGTCCTACGAGCAGTACTTC.

The chain carries TRBV12-3 or TRBV12-4 and TRBJ1-1; D remains ambiguous. The CDR3 is 12 residues long. V was pared by 8 bases and J by 6 bases, with 13 bases between. CDR3 bases: TGTGCCAGCGTCCTGCTGTTCGCTGAAGCTTTCTTT. The encoded protein is CASVLLFAEAFF.

The gene calls are TRBV28 and TRBJ1-1; tentative D call: TRBD1 (5 bases). Trimming took 6 bases from V and 7 from J, leaving 21 bases between them. Looked up from germline, CDR1 is MDHEN and CDR2 is SYDVKM. This CDR3 has 15 residues. CDR3 sequence (DNA): TGTGCCAGCAGAGGTTTGGTGGGGCGATCTGTTGAAGCTTTCTTT. It translates to CASRGLVGRSVEAFF.

The chain carries TRBV12-3 or TRBV12-4 and TRBJ2-1, with D perhaps TRBD1 (7 bases). This CDR3 region has 13 residues. V lost 6 bases to trimming and J lost 7 bases, with 13 bases between them. For the CDR3, the DNA is TGTGCCAGCAGGGAGGGGGCTTTGAATGAGCAGTTCTTC. It encodes CASREGALNEQFF.

The CDR3: CASSYLIAGGSYNEQFF. CDR3 in DNA: TGTGCCAGCAGTTATTTAATAGCGGGGGGATCCTACAATGAGCAGTTCTTC. The chain joins TRBV6-2 or TRBV6-3 to TRBJ2-1; 10 positions match TRBD2. Unmatched junction bases numbered 6, after V lost 3 bases and J lost 1 base. This CDR3 is built from 17 residues. Germline values: CDR1 MNHEY, CDR2 SVGEGT.

V is TRBV28 and J is TRBJ1-1; D is possibly TRBD1 (5 bases). V was trimmed by 6 bases and J by 3 bases, leaving 11 bases between them. The germline V gene has CDR1 MDHEN and CDR2 SYDVKM. This CDR3 has 13 residues. CDR3 region: CASRNRYHTEAFF. DNA for the CDR3: TGTGCCAGCAGGAACAGGTACCACACTGAAGCTTTCTTT.

The chain links TRBV11-2 to TRBJ2-1; either TRBD1 or TRBD2 may fit D (5 bases each). V lost 5 bases, J lost 9 bases, and 23 bases lay in between. Germline V CDR1 and CDR2: SGHAT, FQNNGV. CDR3 length equals 16 residues. CDR3 sequence reads: CASSLFRGPSIGEQFF. CDR3 DNA: TGTGCCAGCAGCCTTTTTAGGGGTCCTAGCATAGGTGAGCAGTTCTTC.

V usage is TRBV30 and J usage is TRBJ1-6; perhaps TRBD1 as D (6 bases). V lost 2 bases, J lost 9 bases, and 17 bases lay in between. This CDR3 comprises 15 residues. Germline CDR1 reads GTSNPN; CDR2 reads SVGIG (reference sequence). CDR3 nucleotide sequence: TGTGCCTGGAGTCTCCCCGCCACGACAGGTTCACCCCTCCACTTT. It codes for CAWSLPATTGSPLHF.

CDR3 in amino acids: CASSIWGLNTEAFF. The CDR3 DNA follows: TGTGCCAGTAGTATTTGGGGGTTGAACACTGAAGCTTTCTTT. This chain joins TRBV19 and TRBJ1-1, with D perhaps matching TRBD1 (5 bases). The V end lost 3 bases, the J end lost 0 bases, and 8 bases lay between the germline ends. There are 14 residues in the CDR3. Per germline, CDR1 LNHDA and CDR2 SQIVND (reference sequence).

This sequence joins TRBV6-5 and TRBJ2-7, with D possibly being TRBD2 (6 bases). Trimming took 6 bases from V and 3 from J, leaving 12 bases between them. Per germline, CDR1 MNHEY and CDR2 SVGAGI. The CDR3 loop spans 13 amino acids. Here the CDR3 DNA reads TGTGCCAGCAGCCCCGGGAGCAACTACGAGCAGTACTTC. It yields the protein CASSPGSNYEQYF.

This clone was detected only once. As DNA, the CDR3 is TGCAGCGTTGGACAGCCTCTAAACTATGGCTACACCTTC. It codes for CSVGQPLNYGYTF. The rearrangement links TRBV29-1 to TRBJ1-2; D might be TRBD1 (5 bases). The CDR3 contains 13 residues. Germline-derived CDR1 and CDR2 are SQVTM and ANQGSEA. The V and J ends lost 4 bases and 2 bases respectively, with 11 bases between them.

V gene TRBV7-9 combines with J gene TRBJ2-7, with D unresolved. The length of the CDR3 is 13 residues. The V end lost 5 bases, the J end lost 3 bases, and 11 bases lay between the germline ends. Germline assignment: CDR1 SEHNR and CDR2 FQNEAQ (reference sequence). CDR3 nucleotide sequence: TGTGCCAGCAGCCCTGAACTCGACTACGAGCAGTACTTC. Its protein product is CASSPELDYEQYF.

V and J are TRBV7-9 and TRBJ2-1; 11 positions match TRBD2. This CDR3 region has 17 residues. Per germline, CDR1 SEHNR and CDR2 FQNEAQ (reference sequence). The ends lost 1 base at V and 7 bases at J; junction bases unmatched: 9. The CDR3 DNA reads TGTGCCAGCAGCTTAGGCTATACTAGCGGGAGTTTGAATGAGCAGTTCTTC. This encodes CASSLGYTSGSLNEQFF.

The chain carries TRBV10-3 and TRBJ1-2; D is perhaps TRBD1 (6 bases). V shed 2 bases and J shed 7 bases, with 11 bases lying between them. The CDR3 runs to 13 residues. Per germline, CDR1 ENHRY and CDR2 SYGVKD. The DNA for the CDR3 is TGTGCCATCAGTGAGGCAGGGGCGTCTGGCTACACCTTC. This translates into CAISEAGASGYTF.

In its sample, this clone was seen once. The rearrangement joins TRBV5-6 to TRBJ1-4, with 7 bases identical to TRBD1. CDR1 and CDR2 from the germline V gene are SGHDT and YYEEEE. This CDR3 has 16 amino acids. The V and J ends lost 4 bases and 2 bases, in that order; junction bases with no gene match: 8. The CDR3 protein is CASSAGQPVTNEKLFF. Written as DNA, the CDR3 is TGTGCCAGCAGCGCGGGACAGCCCGTCACTAATGAAAAACTGTTTTTT.

The chain is built from TRBV6-5 and TRBJ1-1; the match to TRBD1 covers 8 bases. CDR1 MNHEY and CDR2 SVGAGI come from the germline V gene. The CDR3 is 13 amino acids. V lost 6 bases and J lost 4; bases outside the gene matches: 4. CDR3 nucleotides: TGTGCCAGCAGAATTGACAGGGGCACTGAAGCTTTCTTT. This encodes CASRIDRGTEAFF.

This clone appeared once. This rearrangement joins TRBV19 to TRBJ1-2; 8 nucleotides match TRBD1. V shed 10 bases, J shed 6 bases, and the junction held 4 bases outside the gene matches. CDR1 LNHDA and CDR2 SQIVND come from the germline V gene (reference sequence). This CDR3 is 11 amino acids long. This CDR3 is CATSTGDGYTF. The CDR3 DNA sequence: TGTGCCACCTCGACAGGGGATGGCTACACCTTC.

The chain uses TRBV2 and TRBJ2-6; weak D call: TRBD1 (5 bases). Germline assignment: CDR1 SNHLY and CDR2 FYNNEI. V dropped 5 bases and J dropped 1 base, with 6 bases sitting between them. CDR3 length: 14 amino acids. The CDR3 sequence is CASSSGSGANVLTF. The CDR3 nucleotides are TGTGCCAGCAGTTCAGGGTCTGGGGCCAACGTCCTGACTTTC. Looking up the rest from reference TRBV2 and TRBJ2-6 gives the full variable domain: EPEVTQTPSHQVTQMGQEVILRCVPISNHLYFYWYRQILGQKVEFLVSFYNNEISEKSEIFDDQFSVERPDGSNFTLKIRSTKLEDSAMYFCASSSGSGANVLTFGAGSRLTVL.

This chain links TRBV18 with TRBJ2-1, with 13 bases identical to TRBD2. Germline V CDR1 and CDR2: KGHSH, LQKENI. The CDR3 extends over 16 amino acids. V lost 6 bases to trimming and J lost 4 bases; unmatched junction nucleotides: 6. The CDR3 loop is CASSERTSGSYNEQFF. The CDR3 DNA reads as TGTGCCAGCTCGGAGAGGACTAGCGGGAGTTACAATGAGCAGTTCTTC.

J is TRBJ1-6 and V is TRBV12-3 or TRBV12-4; TRBD1 matches 9 bases. After removal of 6 bases from V and 14 bases from J, the junction contained 5 bases not matched to a gene. The CDR3 sequence is 12 residues long. Here the CDR3 reads CASSGTGFALHF. CDR3 nucleotides: TGTGCCAGCAGCGGGACAGGGTTTGCCCTCCACTTT.

Points on this clone: This sample includes further DNA sequences coding for the same CDR3. The J gene is TRBJ1-1, the V gene TRBV5-5; no clear D. V was pared by 4 bases and J by 4 bases, with 8 bases between. This CDR3 has 12 residues. Per the germline V gene, CDR1 is SGHKS and CDR2 is YYEKEE (reference sequence). The CDR3: CASSLGSTEAFF. CDR3 bases: TGTGCCAGCAGCCTGGGGAGCACTGAAGCTTTCTTT. Together with reference TRBV5-5 and TRBJ1-1, the CDR3 gives the full variable domain: DAGVTQSPTHLIKTRGQQVTLRCSPISGHKSVSWYQQVLGQGPQFIFQYYEKEERGRGNFPDRFSARQFPNYSSELNVNALLLGDSALYLCASSLGSTEAFFGQGTRLTVV.

This clone showed up just a few times. The chain joins TRBV19 to TRBJ1-5, with D hard to call. The germline gives CDR1 LNHDA, CDR2 SQIVND (reference sequence). V lost 8 bases and J lost 0, with 5 bases in between. This CDR3 has 12 amino acids. In DNA form, the CDR3 reads TGTGCCAGTCGCCCTAGCAATCAGCCCCAGCATTTT. This codes for CASRPSNQPQHF.

The chain employs TRBV7-9 and TRBJ1-6, with D unclear. V was clipped by 3 bases and J by 14 bases, with 17 bases between them. The germline V gene encodes CDR1 SEHNR and CDR2 FQNEAQ (reference sequence). CDR3 length: 14 residues. The CDR3 region has the DNA TGTGCCAGCAGCTTTTCGGCGAGTTGGTTGGCCCTCCACTTT. Translated, it gives CASSFSASWLALHF.

This sequence joins TRBV7-9 and TRBJ1-1; TRBD1 might be the D (6 bases). The V and J ends lost 8 bases and 0 bases respectively, with 13 bases between them. The CDR3 covers 14 residues. Germline V gives CDR1 SEHNR, CDR2 FQNEAQ (reference sequence). CDR3 in amino acids: CASFLGGLNTEAFF. In DNA, the CDR3 is TGTGCCAGCTTCTTGGGGGGCTTGAACACTGAAGCTTTCTTT.

This clone was seen only once. The chain links TRBV3-1 (or the pseudogene TRBV3-2) to TRBJ2-7; 12 bases are a match to TRBD2. CDR3 length equals 16 residues. Trimming at V came to 4 bases and at J to 12 bases, leaving 16 bases not matched to a gene. The germline V gene encodes CDR1 LGHDT and CDR2 YNNKEL (reference sequence). The CDR3 reads CASSLNPGTSGSFRYF. CDR3 coding DNA: TGTGCCAGCAGCCTCAACCCCGGGACTAGCGGGTCCTTTCGGTACTTC.

The chain links TRBV3-1 (or the pseudogene TRBV3-2) to TRBJ1-2; the D gene is possibly TRBD1 (5 bases). CDR1 and CDR2 (germline): LGHDT, YNNKEL (reference sequence). V shed 0 bases and J shed 3 bases, with 14 bases lying between them. The CDR3 extends over 16 amino acids. In DNA form, the CDR3 reads TGTGCCAGCAGCCAAGATCCTCGGGGGGGGGACTATGGCTACACCTTC. Its translation is CASSQDPRGGDYGYTF.

This chain joins TRBV24-1 and TRBJ2-3, with 12 positions matching TRBD2. The ends lost 4 bases at V and 4 bases at J; junction bases unmatched: 5. The CDR3 length is 16 residues. Germline CDR1 and CDR2: KGHDR and SFDVKD. The CDR3 region is CATSEPTSGGPDTQYF. The CDR3 nucleotides read TGTGCCACCAGTGAGCCGACTAGCGGGGGACCAGATACGCAGTATTTT.